Listed below are T cell receptor beta chains from one sample, sequenced in a study of identical twins. TCRdb reprocessed the 5' RACE reads with MiXCR, giving one entry per CDR3 protein. The sample has about 240,000 distinct CDR3 sequences, roughly an eighth seen once. In addition, the sample was reused for a study of yellow fever vaccine responses in identical twins.

The material sequenced was memory (CD45RO+) T cells sorted from blood. Source of these receptors: a woman aged 18-29 years in good health. Each CDR3 is given with its conserved first and last residue. A D gene is named only where the DNA matches it firmly. Expanded clones are given a class, and other clones once, few, many or no size at all.

>.|TRBJ2-1|.|TRBV28
TGTGCCAGCAGTTTCTCGAGCGGGTACTACAATGAGCAGTTCTTC
CASSFSSGYYNEQFF
>few|TRBJ1-4|.|TRBV4-1
TGCGCCAGCAGCCAGTTACCGGGACAAAGGGAAAAACTGTTTTTT
CASSQLPGQREKLFF
>.|TRBJ2-1|.|TRBV11-3
TGTGCCAGCAGCCAGGGCCCACGGATCAATGAGCAGTTCTTC
CASSQGPRINEQFF
>many|TRBJ2-3|.|TRBV2
TGTGCCAGCACTACGAAGGATACGCAGTATTTT
CASTTKDTQYF
>.|TRBJ2-3|TRBD2|TRBV20-1
TGCAGTGCTGTACTAGCGGGAGATTTGGATACGCAGTATTTT
CSAVLAGDLDTQYF
>.|TRBJ2-6|.|TRBV20-1
TGCAGTGCCAGGGGCCGGGCTGGGGCCAACGTCCTGACTTTC
CSARGRAGANVLTF
>few|TRBJ2-1|.|TRBV7-2
TGTGCCAGCAGCCCAGGGGCTACCCAACGGGGGAGTGAGCAGTTCTTC
CASSPGATQRGSEQFF
>few|TRBJ2-2|.|TRBV5-1
TGCGCCAGCAGCTTGGGGGTAGCGGAAGACACCGGGGAGCTGTTTTTT
CASSLGVAEDTGELFF
>.|TRBJ2-6|.|TRBV27
TGTGCCAGCAGTTTAGGCAGGGTGAGCTCTGGGGCCAACGTCCTGACTTTC
CASSLGRVSSGANVLTF
>few|TRBJ2-3|.|TRBV10-3
TGTGCCATCAAACCGGAGCTTTACACAGATACGCAGTATTTT
CAIKPELYTDTQYF
>.|TRBJ1-6|TRBD1|TRBV28
TGTGCCAGCAGTCCGACGACAGGGGTTTGGTCACCCCTCCACTTT
CASSPTTGVWSPLHF
>.|TRBJ2-5|.|TRBV25-1
TGTGCCAGCAGGGGGTACCCTAAGGGAGAGACCCAGTACTTC
CASRGYPKGETQYF
>many|TRBJ2-3|TRBD2|TRBV7-2
TGTGCCAGCAGCGAGAGCGGGAAGAGCACAGATACGCAGTATTTT
CASSESGKSTDTQYF
>few|TRBJ2-2|.|TRBV11-2
TGTGCCAGCAGCTTAGATTCTGGCGGGATCGCCGGGGAGCTGTTTTTT
CASSLDSGGIAGELFF
>many|TRBJ2-6|.|TRBV7-9
TGTGCCAGCAGCTTGAGACCAGGGCCATCTGGGGCCAACGTCCTGACTTTC
CASSLRPGPSGANVLTF
>.|TRBJ2-3|TRBD2|TRBV12-3/TRBV12-4
TGTGCCAGCAGTTTAGGGGGCGGACTAGCGGGTGGTATGGATACGCAGTATTTT
CASSLGGGLAGGMDTQYF
>.|TRBJ2-7|TRBD2|TRBV7-8
TGTGCCAGCAGCTTAGCCTCCGTTCAGCGGGGCCTCCCATCCTACGAGCAGTACTTC
CASSLASVQRGLPSYEQYF
>.|TRBJ1-1|TRBD1|TRBV10-3
TGTGCCATCAGGGGGGACAGGAACACTGAAGCTTTCTTT
CAIRGDRNTEAFF
>many|TRBJ2-5|.|TRBV12-3/TRBV12-4
TGTGCCAGCAGTCAGGGGTCGGGGTACCAAGAGACCCAGTACTTC
CASSQGSGYQETQYF
>.|TRBJ2-3|.|TRBV5-1
TGCGCCAGCAGCTTGGGGACTGGGGAAGATACGCAGTATTTT
CASSLGTGEDTQYF
>many|TRBJ2-4|TRBD2|TRBV5-4
TGTGCCAGCAGCTTGGGACTAGCGGGAGGGCTAATGACAGCCAAAAACATTCAGTACTTC
CASSLGLAGGLMTAKNIQYF
>.|TRBJ1-2|TRBD1|TRBV29-1
TGCAGCGTCGCGGACAGGGGGGACTATGGCTACACCTTC
CSVADRGDYGYTF
>.|TRBJ2-1|.|TRBV3-1
TGTGCCAGCAGCCAAGGAGTAGTACAAGCCCTAACGAATGAGCAGTTCTTC
CASSQGVVQALTNEQFF
>few|TRBJ2-3|TRBD2|TRBV5-1
TGCGCCAGCAGCTCCTGGACTAGCGGAGATACGCAGTATTTT
CASSSWTSGDTQYF
>few|TRBJ2-2|TRBD1|TRBV20-1
TGCAGTGCTGGACAGGGTGCCGGGGAGCTGTTTTTT
CSAGQGAGELFF
>.|TRBJ2-7|TRBD1|TRBV11-2
TGTGCCAGCAGCTCGGCAGGGGGCGGCTCCTACGAGCAGTACTTC
CASSSAGGGSYEQYF